The rows below give T cell receptor beta chains drawn from one sample of a study of beta chain features in type 1 diabetes. TCRdb keeps only in-frame clones here, not all; method: immunoSEQ multiplex PCR. Among 120,000 or so clones listed, approximately 16% were seen once. Sequencing used central memory CD4+ T cells from blood. The receptors here all came from a man in his thirties or forties with type 1 diabetes. Both conserved end residues are part of each CDR3. Each record gives: CDR3 protein, CDR3 DNA, V gene, D gene, clone size, J gene. A D gene is named only where the DNA matches it firmly. Size tells how often a clone was seen (once, few, many) or the class of an expanded clone, and some rows leave it out.

cdr3_aa: CASSYSGGRGTDTQYF
cdr3_nt: TGTGCCAGCAGTTACTCGGGGGGGAGAGGCACAGATACGCAGTATTTT
v_call: TRBV6-5
d_call: TRBD2
clone_size: few
j_call: TRBJ2-3

cdr3_aa: CASSSFLDRSSYEQYF
cdr3_nt: TGTGCCAGCAGCTCCTTCCTGGACAGGAGCTCCTACGAGCAGTACTTC
v_call: TRBV7-2
d_call: TRBD1
clone_size: -
j_call: TRBJ2-7

cdr3_aa: CASSSGVGYGYTF
cdr3_nt: TGTGCCAGCAGCTCAGGGGTAGGCTATGGCTACACCTTC
v_call: TRBV28
d_call: -
clone_size: -
j_call: TRBJ1-2

cdr3_aa: CASSDEGTSDQQYF
cdr3_nt: TGTGCCAGCAGCGACGAGGGGACTAGCGATCAGCAGTACTTC
v_call: TRBV9
d_call: TRBD2
clone_size: few
j_call: TRBJ2-7

cdr3_aa: CASSQWGQDEKLFF
cdr3_nt: TGCGCCAGCAGCCAGTGGGGCCAGGATGAAAAACTGTTTTTT
v_call: TRBV4-3
d_call: -
clone_size: few
j_call: TRBJ1-4

cdr3_aa: CASSPGSGNEQFF
cdr3_nt: TGTGCCAGCAGCCCAGGGTCGGGCAATGAGCAGTTCTTC
v_call: TRBV28
d_call: -
clone_size: -
j_call: TRBJ2-1

cdr3_aa: CASKLRWGAGELFF
cdr3_nt: TGTGCCAGCAAGCTTAGATGGGGAGCCGGGGAGCTGTTTTTT
v_call: TRBV11-3
d_call: -
clone_size: -
j_call: TRBJ2-2

cdr3_aa: CASSLSRDNEQFF
cdr3_nt: TGTGCCAGCAGCTTAAGTAGGGACAATGAGCAGTTCTTC
v_call: TRBV7-2
d_call: -
clone_size: few
j_call: TRBJ2-1

cdr3_aa: CATSRDRFETQYF
cdr3_nt: TGTGCCACCAGCAGAGATCGTTTTGAGACCCAGTACTTC
v_call: TRBV15
d_call: -
clone_size: -
j_call: TRBJ2-5

cdr3_aa: CASSLDVAPYEQYF
cdr3_nt: TGTGCCAGCAGCTTAGACGTGGCCCCATACGAGCAGTACTTC
v_call: TRBV7-9
d_call: -
clone_size: few
j_call: TRBJ2-7

cdr3_aa: CASSPSTDTQYF
cdr3_nt: TGTGCCAGCAGCCCTAGCACAGATACGCAGTATTTT
v_call: TRBV11-2
d_call: -
clone_size: few
j_call: TRBJ2-3

cdr3_aa: CASSVGLTGREKLFF
cdr3_nt: TGTGCCAGCAGTGTAGGGTTAACAGGTCGGGAAAAACTGTTTTTT
v_call: TRBV11-3
d_call: -
clone_size: few
j_call: TRBJ1-4

cdr3_aa: CASSLGAPPDSPLHF
cdr3_nt: TGTGCCAGCAGCTTAGGCGCGCCGCCGGATTCACCCCTCCACTTT
v_call: TRBV7-2
d_call: -
clone_size: -
j_call: TRBJ1-6

cdr3_aa: CASSLNLDYNEQFF
cdr3_nt: TGCGCCAGCAGCTTGAACCTGGATTACAATGAGCAGTTCTTC
v_call: TRBV5-1
d_call: -
clone_size: many
j_call: TRBJ2-1